These 14 T cell receptor beta chains were all obtained from the same sample, sequenced in a study of blood T cell repertoires in COVID-19. TCRdb keeps only in-frame clones here, not all; method: immunoSEQ multiplex PCR. The sample carries under 200,000 clones, roughly 90% recorded once. Material for sequencing was peripheral blood. The source is a man between 45 and 60 years old with acute or convalescent COVID-19.

The V call is TRBV2, the J call TRBJ1-3; D is perhaps TRBD1 (6 bases). V shed 1 base and J shed 2 bases, with 12 bases lying between them. Germline V gives CDR1 SNHLY, CDR2 FYNNEI. The CDR3 consists of 16 residues. The CDR3 nucleotides are TGTGCCAGCAGTGAAGGCAGGGGCGTAGCTGGAAACACCATATATTTT. Its translation: CASSEGRGVAGNTIYF.

This chain links TRBV24-1 with TRBJ2-1, with no clear D. Germline CDR1 is KGHDR and CDR2 is SFDVKD. CDR3 length equals 11 residues. Between the trimmed V and J ends, which lost 2 bases and 10 bases, there was a span of 5 bases. The CDR3 DNA follows: TGTGCCACCAGTGATTACAGCGAGCAGTTCTTC. Encoded protein: CATSDYSEQFF.

This rearrangement joins TRBV19 to TRBJ2-5; D possibly corresponds to TRBD1 (6 bases). This CDR3 is built from 14 residues. The V gene lost 7 bases and the J gene lost 5 bases, with 17 bases spanning the gap. Looked up from germline, CDR1 is LNHDA and CDR2 is SQIVND (reference sequence). The CDR3 region is CASTSGRGGETQYF. DNA for the CDR3: TGTGCCAGTACTAGTGGCAGGGGTGGGGAGACCCAGTACTTC.

V and J are TRBV29-1 and TRBJ1-1; no definite D call. Deletions cut 8 bases from V and 4 bases from J, with 17 bases between. The CDR3 extends over 13 amino acids. CDR1 SQVTM and CDR2 ANQGSEA come from the germline V gene. CDR3 protein: CSTLGAWGTEAFF. The CDR3 DNA reads as TGCAGCACCTTGGGAGCCTGGGGCACTGAAGCTTTCTTT.

This chain connects TRBV28 to TRBJ2-1, with D unresolved. Germline V gene sequence: CDR1 MDHEN, CDR2 SYDVKM. The CDR3 runs 13 residues. V was pared by 8 bases and J by 0 bases, with 8 bases between. Here the CDR3 reads CASRSASYNEQFF. The CDR3 nucleotides read TGTGCCAGCCGGAGTGCCTCCTACAATGAGCAGTTCTTC.

The chain joins TRBV7-9 to TRBJ2-7; D possibly corresponds to TRBD2 (5 bases). The CDR3 is made up of 16 amino acids. Germline CDR1 is SEHNR and CDR2 is FQNEAQ (reference sequence). The V gene lost 4 bases and the J gene lost 2 bases, with 18 bases spanning the gap. DNA for the CDR3: TGTGCCAGCAGCTCTACAACATTCGGGGTAGCCTACGAGCAGTACGTC. The encoded protein is CASSSTTFGVAYEQYV.

This chain links TRBV6-2 or TRBV6-3 with TRBJ2-3; a weak D match, TRBD2 (5 bases). The CDR3 loop spans 13 amino acids. Per the germline V gene, CDR1 is MNHEY and CDR2 is SVGEGT. The V gene lost 6 bases and the J gene lost 4 bases, with 11 bases spanning the gap. In DNA, the CDR3 is TGTGCCAGCAGCAGACTACCCCCAGATACGCAGTATTTT. This sequence encodes CASSRLPPDTQYF.

This clone has just one count. This sequence joins TRBV14 and TRBJ2-1; D unresolved. The CDR3 length is 13 residues. V lost 0 bases to trimming and J lost 3 bases, with 3 bases between them. The germline V gene encodes CDR1 SGHDN and CDR2 FVKESK. CDR3 in amino acids: CASSQDLYNEQFF. The CDR3 nucleotides are TGTGCCAGCAGCCAAGACCTCTACAATGAGCAGTTCTTC.

Comments on this clone: Other DNA sequences in the sample encode the same CDR3. This sequence joins TRBV5-4 and TRBJ2-4, with a weak D call TRBD1 (6 bases). Germline-derived CDR1 and CDR2 are SGHNT and YYREEE (reference sequence). The CDR3 is made up of 16 amino acids. Trimming shortened V by 0 bases and J by 0 bases, and 10 bases separated the two germline ends. The DNA of the CDR3 is TGTGCCAGCAGCTTGGGCGGACAGCTAGCCAAAAACATTCAGTACTTC. Translated, it gives CASSLGGQLAKNIQYF.

This chain connects TRBV4-3 to TRBJ2-2; 8 positions agree with TRBD1. Germline CDR1 is LGHNA and CDR2 is YSLEER. V gave up 4 bases and J gave up 4 bases; unmatched junction bases: 5. CDR3 length: 15 amino acids. CDR3 sequence reads: CASSPRQGITGELFF. In DNA, the CDR3 is TGCGCCAGCAGCCCGAGACAGGGGATCACCGGGGAGCTGTTTTTT.

The genes are TRBV6-2 or TRBV6-3 and TRBJ2-2; 7 bases fit TRBD2. The germline V gene encodes CDR1 MNHEY and CDR2 SVGEGT. The V and J ends lost 5 bases and 7 bases, in that order; junction bases with no gene match: 10. This CDR3 comprises 15 residues. The CDR3 protein is CASSKPNAGVGELFF. CDR3 nucleotides: TGTGCCAGCAGTAAACCCAACGCGGGGGTCGGGGAGCTGTTTTTT.

The chain recombines TRBV24-1 with TRBJ2-5; 11 bases align to TRBD2. The CDR3 is 17 residues long. Germline V gives CDR1 KGHDR, CDR2 SFDVKD. J lost 0 bases, V lost 5 bases, and 7 bases had no gene match. CDR3 in amino acids: CATSGFPSGRNQETQYF. The DNA for the CDR3 is TGTGCCACCAGTGGTTTTCCTAGCGGGAGGAACCAAGAGACCCAGTACTTC.

The J gene is TRBJ2-1, the V gene TRBV7-2; 7 nucleotides align to TRBD1. Unmatched junction bases numbered 8, after V lost 5 bases and J lost 4 bases. The CDR3 is 15 residues long. CDR1 and CDR2 from the germline V gene are SGHTA and FQGNSA. The CDR3 loop is CASSETGTGYNEQFF. The CDR3 DNA reads as TGTGCCAGCAGCGAGACAGGGACCGGGTACAATGAGCAGTTCTTC.

Only a few counts were recorded for this clone. The J gene is TRBJ2-7, the V gene TRBV7-2; D is ambiguous. This CDR3 has 11 residues. Trimming left V 2 bases short and J 3 bases short, with 2 bases between. CDR1 and CDR2 from the germline V gene are SGHTA and FQGNSA. The DNA for the CDR3 is TGTGCCAGCAGCTTACTCTACGAGCAGTACTTC. Translating it yields CASSLLYEQYF. The whole variable domain, filled in from reference TRBV7-2 and TRBJ2-7, reads GAGVSQSPSNKVTEKGKDVELRCDPISGHTALYWYRQSLGQGLEFLIYFQGNSAPDKSGLPSDRFSAERTGGSVSTLTIQRTQQEDSAVYLCASSLLYEQYFGPGTRLTVT.